This is a list of T cell receptor beta chains from one sample in a study of CD8 T cells in Susac syndrome. MiXCR, applied by TCRdb to the immunoSEQ multiplex PCR reads, yields one record per CDR3 protein. The sample yields under 95,000 distinct CDR3 sequences, approximately 95% seen once. Sequencing used CD8+ T cells from PBMCs. The receptor set was obtained from a human donor with Susac syndrome. Both conserved end residues are part of each CDR3. A D gene is named only where the DNA matches it firmly. Some rows mark clone size as missing; the rest say once, few, many or name a class of expanded clone.

d_call | clone_size | j_call | v_call | cdr3_nt | cdr3_aa
NA | NA | TRBJ2-6 | TRBV9 | TGTGCCAGCAGCGTAGGTCTCTCTGGGGCCAACGTCCTGACTTTC | CASSVGLSGANVLTF
TRBD2 | NA | TRBJ2-3 | TRBV6-5 | TGTGCCAGCAGTTACTCGAAGTTAGCGGGAGTGTCAGATACGCAGTATTTT | CASSYSKLAGVSDTQYF
NA | NA | TRBJ2-1 | TRBV14 | TGTGCCAGCAGCCAAGTTAACAATGAGCAGTTCTTC | CASSQVNNEQFF
TRBD2 | NA | TRBJ2-2 | TRBV4-3 | TGCGCCAGCAGCCAAGGTGTGGCTAGCGGGAGGGGAGGCGGGGAGCTGTTTTTT | CASSQGVASGRGGGELFF
TRBD1 | NA | TRBJ1-1 | TRBV12-3/TRBV12-4 | TGTGCCAGCAGTTCCGGGACAGGCACTGAAGCTTTCTTT | CASSSGTGTEAFF
NA | NA | TRBJ2-2 | TRBV9 | TGTGCCAGCAGCGCGACTCCGAACACCGGGGAGCTGTTTTTT | CASSATPNTGELFF
TRBD1 | NA | TRBJ2-7 | TRBV30 | TGTGCCTGGAGACCCGGGACAGACGAGCAGTACTTC | CAWRPGTDEQYF
NA | NA | TRBJ2-7 | TRBV5-6 | TGTGCCAGCAGCTTTATCGCGGGGACCCACGAGCAGTACTTC | CASSFIAGTHEQYF
NA | NA | TRBJ2-1 | TRBV4-2 | TGTGCCAGCAGCCATGGTAGCGAGGTGAATGAGCAGTTCTTC | CASSHGSEVNEQFF
NA | NA | TRBJ2-5 | TRBV20-1 | TGCAGTGCTAGAACCCGGGGGCTAGCCGGGGACGAGACCCAGTACTTC | CSARTRGLAGDETQYF
TRBD1 | NA | TRBJ1-2 | TRBV29-1 | TGCAGCGTGGTACAGACAGGGGGCTTTGACTATGGCTACACCTTC | CSVVQTGGFDYGYTF
NA | NA | TRBJ2-7 | TRBV6-1 | TGTGCCAGCAGTACCATAGAGACAGTCTACGAGCAGTACTTC | CASSTIETVYEQYF
NA | NA | TRBJ1-5 | TRBV28 | TGTGCCAGCAGTTTTATGAGACAGGCATATAGCAATCAGCCCCAGCATTTT | CASSFMRQAYSNQPQHF
NA | NA | TRBJ1-3 | TRBV19 | TGTGCCAGTAGTACGGGTGTTCCTTCTGGAAACACCATATATTTT | CASSTGVPSGNTIYF
TRBD1 | NA | TRBJ1-2 | TRBV9 | TGTGCCAGCAGCGCCGGGGGGACAGGATTTAGTGGCTACACCTTC | CASSAGGTGFSGYTF
TRBD1 | NA | TRBJ2-3 | TRBV9 | TGTGCCAGCAGCGTAACCACAGGGGAAAGTACAGATACGCAGTATTTT | CASSVTTGESTDTQYF
NA | once | TRBJ2-1 | TRBV15 | TGTGCCACCAGCAGGGGGGCCGAGCAGTTCTTC | CATSRGAEQFF
NA | NA | TRBJ1-1 | TRBV4-3 | TGCGCCAGCAGCCAAAATTGGGGCAGGGACACTGAAGCTTTCTTT | CASSQNWGRDTEAFF
NA | few | TRBJ1-2 | TRBV6-2/TRBV6-3 | TGTGCCAGCAGTTACTCGCAGGGAGGCGGCTACACCTTC | CASSYSQGGGYTF
NA | NA | TRBJ2-1 | TRBV28 | TGTGCCAGCACCTATCCCGGGGCAGGCAGGAATGAGCAGTTCTTC | CASTYPGAGRNEQFF
TRBD2 | NA | TRBJ2-1 | TRBV5-6 | TGTGCCAGCAGCTTGGGGACTAGCGGGAGGAACAATGAGCAGTTCTTC | CASSLGTSGRNNEQFF
NA | NA | TRBJ2-3 | TRBV6-2/TRBV6-3 | TGTGCCAGCAGTTACGTTGCAGACACAGATACGCAGTATTTT | CASSYVADTDTQYF
NA | NA | TRBJ2-5 | TRBV20-1 | TGCAGTGTGTATCAGGAGGAGACCCAGTACTTC | CSVYQEETQYF
NA | NA | TRBJ2-1 | TRBV6-6 | TGTGCCAGCAGTTACGGGGCGGCCCAGTTCTTC | CASSYGAAQFF
NA | NA | TRBJ1-2 | TRBV9 | TGTGCCAGCAGCGTAGGGGCACCGGGAAACTATGGCTACACCTTC | CASSVGAPGNYGYTF
NA | NA | TRBJ2-7 | TRBV11-1 | TGTGCCAGCAGCTCCGGCGGGTATACCTACGAGCAGTACTTC | CASSSGGYTYEQYF
NA | NA | TRBJ2-3 | TRBV12-3/TRBV12-4 | TGTGCCAGCAGCCCCGGGACTCAAACAGATACGCAGTATTTT | CASSPGTQTDTQYF
TRBD2 | NA | TRBJ2-1 | TRBV29-1 | TGCAGCGTCCAATTCCTAAAGCCGACAGGGGAGCTAGCGGGAGGGCCAGGGAATGAGCAGTTCTTC | CSVQFLKPTGELAGGPGNEQFF
TRBD1 | NA | TRBJ1-1 | TRBV29-1 | TGCAGCGTTGAAGACCCCTTGACAGGGCAAAAGAGGACTGAAGCTTTCTTT | CSVEDPLTGQKRTEAFF
TRBD2 | NA | TRBJ2-1 | TRBV7-2 | TGTGCCAGCAGCCTGACTAGCGGGGCTTACAATGAGCAGTTCTTC | CASSLTSGAYNEQFF
NA | NA | TRBJ2-3 | TRBV9 | TGTGCCAGCAGCGAATGGCGGGATGGCACAGATACGCAGTATTTT | CASSEWRDGTDTQYF
NA | NA | TRBJ2-7 | TRBV6-2/TRBV6-3 | TGTGCCAGCAGTTACTCGTCCCACGAGCAGTACTTC | CASSYSSHEQYF
TRBD1 | NA | TRBJ2-3 | TRBV20-1 | TGCAGTGCTAGAGACACCGCCACAGGGGGTGGCACAGATACGCAGTATTTT | CSARDTATGGGTDTQYF
TRBD1 | NA | TRBJ2-5 | TRBV13 | TGTGCCAGCAGCCGAACCCTCGGGACAGGTGGACGGGAAGAGACCCAGTACTTC | CASSRTLGTGGREETQYF
NA | NA | TRBJ2-6 | TRBV29-1 | TGCAGCGTTGTAGGCGATCCGATACAGGGTAACTCTGGGGCCAACGTCCTGACTTTC | CSVVGDPIQGNSGANVLTF
NA | NA | TRBJ2-1 | TRBV20-1 | TGCAGTGCTAGAGACCGGGAGAGGTCCTACAATGAGCAGTTCTTC | CSARDRERSYNEQFF
NA | NA | TRBJ2-2 | TRBV20-1 | TGCAGTGCCGCTCAGGTCGGAGGAGCCGGGGAGCTGTTTTTT | CSAAQVGGAGELFF
TRBD1 | NA | TRBJ2-5 | TRBV15 | TGTGCCACCAGCAGACCACCGGGACAGGGGAAAGAGACCCAGTACTTC | CATSRPPGQGKETQYF
NA | NA | TRBJ2-2 | TRBV29-1 | TGCAGCGCGCAAGGGGGCACCGGGGAGCTGTTTTTT | CSAQGGTGELFF
NA | NA | TRBJ2-2 | TRBV28 | TGTGCCAGCAGTTTTACCCTAACCGGGGAGCTGTTTTTT | CASSFTLTGELFF
NA | NA | TRBJ2-1 | TRBV5-6 | TGTGCCAGCAGCTTGGGACAGTCGGCTGAATTC | CASSLGQSAEF
NA | NA | TRBJ2-5 | TRBV5-1 | TGCGCCAGCAGCGGAGCCCAAGAGACCCAGTACTTC | CASSGAQETQYF
NA | NA | TRBJ2-1 | TRBV7-8 | TGTGCCAGCAGCTTAGTCGCCGATAGCTCCTACAATGAGCAGTTCTTC | CASSLVADSSYNEQFF
NA | NA | TRBJ2-3 | TRBV3-1 | TGTGCCAGCAGCCAAGAAGGAGCGGGCACAGATACGCAGTATTTT | CASSQEGAGTDTQYF
TRBD2 | NA | TRBJ2-5 | TRBV11-2 | TGTGCCAGCAGTTTCGGGACTAGCTGGGGGGAGACCCAGTACTTC | CASSFGTSWGETQYF
NA | NA | TRBJ2-2 | TRBV7-9 | TGTGCCAGCTCCCGGGACTCCTCGGCCGGGGAGCTGTTTTTT | CASSRDSSAGELFF
NA | NA | TRBJ1-5 | TRBV30 | TGTGCCTGGAGCGGGGACAAGGGGTATCAGCCCCAGCATTTT | CAWSGDKGYQPQHF
TRBD2 | NA | TRBJ2-7 | TRBV27 | TGTGCCAGCAGTCCTGGGACTAGCGGTATGGAGCAGTACTTC | CASSPGTSGMEQYF
TRBD1 | NA | TRBJ2-7 | TRBV11-2 | TGTGCCAGCAAATGGACAGGGCTGACCTACGAGCAGTACTTC | CASKWTGLTYEQYF
NA | NA | TRBJ2-1 | TRBV6-4 | TGTGCCAGCAGTTTCGAGGCCAGCTCCTACAATGAGCAGTTCTTC | CASSFEASSYNEQFF
NA | NA | TRBJ1-1 | TRBV29-1 | TGCAGCGTTGAAGCGGGGCGGACTGAAGCTTTCTTT | CSVEAGRTEAFF
NA | NA | TRBJ2-2 | TRBV7-9 | TGTGCCAGCAGCCCAGGGGAGGGACCGAGGACCGGGGAGCTGTTTTTT | CASSPGEGPRTGELFF
NA | NA | TRBJ1-1 | TRBV20-1 | TGCAGTGCTAGAGCAGGGAACACTGAAGCTTTCTTT | CSARAGNTEAFF
TRBD2 | NA | TRBJ2-1 | TRBV28 | TGTGCCAGCAGTTCGCGACTAGCGGGAGAGGACAATGAGCAGTTCTTC | CASSSRLAGEDNEQFF
NA | NA | TRBJ2-7 | TRBV12-3/TRBV12-4 | TGTGCCAGCAGTTGGGGGCAGATCTACGAGCAGTACTTC | CASSWGQIYEQYF
NA | once | TRBJ2-1 | TRBV7-9 | TGTGCCAGCCCGGGAACGAGCAATGAGCAGTTCTTC | CASPGTSNEQFF
TRBD1 | NA | TRBJ1-2 | TRBV7-2 | TGTGCCAGCAGCTTATATCCCGGGGACAGGGACAACTATGGCTACACCTTC | CASSLYPGDRDNYGYTF